What follows is one T cell receptor beta chain and its context. Its antigen remains unknown. The data are from a study of T cell responses to AZD1222 COVID-19 vaccine. Study background: Timing groups of about 4 and about 12 weeks for second doses were pooled. Points from the study as a whole: The donor cohort was predominantly white British with a female majority, and clonal diversity may have been underestimated.

Repertoires were generated with immunoSEQ multiplex PCR, while TCRdb's copy carries only in-frame clones and drops some. Among around 160,000 clones listed, around 91% were seen once. Germline V lookup: CDR1 MNHEY, CDR2 SMNVEV (reference sequence). The CDR3 is 13 amino acids. V lost 4 bases, J lost 1 base, and 7 bases lay in between. This sequence was found in an adult in good health. This sequence joins TRBV27 and TRBJ1-2; D is unclear. Here the sequenced sample was peripheral blood, taken on day 0 of AZD1222 vaccination. In nucleotides, the CDR3 is TGTGCCAGCAGTTCCACGAATAACTATGGCTACACCTTC. The encoded protein is CASSSTNNYGYTF.